A selection of T cell receptor beta chains follows, all from one sample in a study of T cells after yellow fever vaccination. A single record per CDR3 protein comes from TCRdb applying MiXCR to the 5' RACE reads. The sample shows 120,000 or so distinct CDR3 sequences, about 8.2% of them seen only once. Sequencing was performed on CD8+ T cells sorted from PBMCs, taken on the day of the yellow fever booster vaccination. The receptor source for this set is a man in his late teens or twenties who received the YFV17D yellow fever vaccine. The CDR3 runs from the conserved cysteine through the conserved F or W. Each record gives: D gene, J gene, clone size, V gene, CDR3 protein, CDR3 DNA. The D gene is left open where the match is weak. Rows give clone size only sometimes, using once, few, many, or a class for an expanded clone.

D gene: TRBD1; J gene: TRBJ2-7; clone size: .; V gene: TRBV7-9; CDR3 protein: CASSLRGQGKGEQYF; CDR3 DNA: TGTGCCAGCAGCCTTAGGGGACAGGGCAAAGGCGAGCAGTACTTC
D gene: .; J gene: TRBJ2-5; clone size: .; V gene: TRBV5-4; CDR3 protein: CASSTDQERGETQYF; CDR3 DNA: TGTGCCAGCAGCACGGACCAGGAACGAGGCGAGACCCAGTACTTC
D gene: .; J gene: TRBJ2-2; clone size: few; V gene: TRBV13; CDR3 protein: CASSFQGAGELFF; CDR3 DNA: TGTGCCAGCAGCTTTCAGGGAGCCGGGGAGCTGTTTTTT
D gene: .; J gene: TRBJ1-2; clone size: few; V gene: TRBV29-1; CDR3 protein: CSVDKGNYGYTF; CDR3 DNA: TGCAGCGTTGATAAGGGAAACTATGGCTACACCTTC
D gene: TRBD1; J gene: TRBJ1-6; clone size: few; V gene: TRBV6-6; CDR3 protein: CASSSRPGQGSSYNSPLHF; CDR3 DNA: TGTGCCAGCAGTTCGCGACCTGGACAGGGGAGCTCCTATAATTCACCCCTCCACTTT
D gene: .; J gene: TRBJ1-2; clone size: few; V gene: TRBV12-3/TRBV12-4; CDR3 protein: CASSPGIKRGGYTF; CDR3 DNA: TGTGCCAGCAGTCCAGGAATAAAAAGGGGAGGCTACACCTTC
D gene: .; J gene: TRBJ2-3; clone size: .; V gene: TRBV29-1; CDR3 protein: CSVERVLTDTQYF; CDR3 DNA: TGCAGCGTTGAACGGGTACTCACAGATACGCAGTATTTT
D gene: .; J gene: TRBJ2-3; clone size: many; V gene: TRBV7-3; CDR3 protein: CASSKTNTDTQYF; CDR3 DNA: TGTGCCAGCAGCAAGACTAACACAGATACGCAGTATTTT
D gene: .; J gene: TRBJ1-5; clone size: .; V gene: TRBV6-2/TRBV6-3; CDR3 protein: CAISSGYSNQPQHF; CDR3 DNA: TGTGCCATTTCCTCAGGGTATAGCAATCAGCCCCAGCATTTT
D gene: .; J gene: TRBJ2-2; clone size: many; V gene: TRBV18; CDR3 protein: CASSPIRGQNTGELFF; CDR3 DNA: TGTGCCAGCTCACCAATCAGGGGTCAAAACACCGGGGAGCTGTTTTTT
D gene: .; J gene: TRBJ2-1; clone size: .; V gene: TRBV6-2/TRBV6-3; CDR3 protein: CASRWGKGPYNEQFF; CDR3 DNA: TGTGCCAGCAGGTGGGGGAAGGGCCCCTACAATGAGCAGTTCTTC
D gene: .; J gene: TRBJ1-3; clone size: .; V gene: TRBV6-2/TRBV6-3; CDR3 protein: CASSYSSQGSGNTIYF; CDR3 DNA: TGTGCCAGCAGTTACTCTTCGCAAGGCTCTGGAAACACCATATATTTT
D gene: TRBD1; J gene: TRBJ1-1; clone size: .; V gene: TRBV5-6; CDR3 protein: CASSFGPGQGAVYTEAFF; CDR3 DNA: TGTGCCAGCAGCTTCGGCCCTGGACAGGGGGCTGTGTACACTGAAGCTTTCTTT
D gene: .; J gene: TRBJ1-5; clone size: .; V gene: TRBV6-2/TRBV6-3; CDR3 protein: CASDTVSGDPQHF; CDR3 DNA: TGTGCCAGTGATACGGTTTCGGGCGATCCCCAGCATTTT
D gene: .; J gene: TRBJ1-1; clone size: many; V gene: TRBV6-1; CDR3 protein: CASRTWGDTEAFF; CDR3 DNA: TGTGCCAGCAGGACTTGGGGGGACACTGAAGCTTTCTTT
D gene: .; J gene: TRBJ2-7; clone size: .; V gene: TRBV10-1; CDR3 protein: CASSERALPYEQYF; CDR3 DNA: TGCGCCAGCAGTGAGAGAGCCTTACCGTACGAGCAGTACTTC
D gene: .; J gene: TRBJ1-1; clone size: few; V gene: TRBV4-1; CDR3 protein: CASRQTGVSTEAFF; CDR3 DNA: TGCGCCAGCAGGCAGACGGGGGTGAGCACTGAAGCTTTCTTT
D gene: .; J gene: TRBJ2-1; clone size: .; V gene: TRBV6-5; CDR3 protein: CASSYSGGTAYNEQFF; CDR3 DNA: TGTGCCAGCAGTTACTCCGGCGGGACAGCCTACAATGAGCAGTTCTTC
D gene: .; J gene: TRBJ2-1; clone size: many; V gene: TRBV20-1; CDR3 protein: CSAQETFSRTLNNEQFF; CDR3 DNA: TGCAGTGCCCAGGAAACGTTTTCTCGGACATTGAACAATGAGCAGTTCTTC
D gene: .; J gene: TRBJ2-3; clone size: few; V gene: TRBV10-2; CDR3 protein: CASSGYTQYF; CDR3 DNA: TGCGCCAGCAGTGGATATACGCAGTATTTT
D gene: .; J gene: TRBJ1-4; clone size: .; V gene: TRBV6-5; CDR3 protein: CASRGAVEKLFF; CDR3 DNA: TGTGCCAGCAGAGGGGCAGTTGAAAAACTGTTTTTT
D gene: .; J gene: TRBJ2-5; clone size: few; V gene: TRBV6-5; CDR3 protein: CASSPSGWVGETQYF; CDR3 DNA: TGTGCCAGCAGTCCCTCCGGTTGGGTCGGAGAGACCCAGTACTTC
D gene: TRBD2; J gene: TRBJ2-5; clone size: .; V gene: TRBV20-1; CDR3 protein: CSASPALPAGGETQYF; CDR3 DNA: TGCAGTGCGAGCCCCGCGCTTCCGGCGGGGGGAGAGACCCAGTACTTC
D gene: .; J gene: TRBJ1-5; clone size: .; V gene: TRBV19; CDR3 protein: CASSLGGGDQPQHF; CDR3 DNA: TGTGCCAGCTCACTGGGGGGAGGAGATCAGCCCCAGCATTTT
D gene: TRBD1; J gene: TRBJ2-5; clone size: .; V gene: TRBV19; CDR3 protein: CASSTTGGWRETQYF; CDR3 DNA: TGTGCCAGTAGTACAACAGGGGGCTGGCGAGAGACCCAGTACTTC
D gene: TRBD1; J gene: TRBJ2-1; clone size: .; V gene: TRBV12-5; CDR3 protein: CASGRVRDRGNNEQFF; CDR3 DNA: TGTGCTAGTGGACGAGTCCGGGACAGGGGGAACAATGAGCAGTTCTTC
D gene: .; J gene: TRBJ2-7; clone size: .; V gene: TRBV27; CDR3 protein: CASSLVRGAYEQYF; CDR3 DNA: TGTGCCAGCAGTTTAGTCCGCGGAGCCTACGAGCAGTACTTC
D gene: .; J gene: TRBJ2-7; clone size: few; V gene: TRBV5-1; CDR3 protein: CASSGGRNYEQYF; CDR3 DNA: TGCGCCAGCAGCGGGGGACGCAACTACGAGCAGTACTTC
D gene: .; J gene: TRBJ2-3; clone size: .; V gene: TRBV7-9; CDR3 protein: CASSSLGGGEKDTQYF; CDR3 DNA: TGTGCCAGCAGCTCCCTAGGGGGGGGTGAGAAGGATACGCAGTATTTT
D gene: TRBD2; J gene: TRBJ2-3; clone size: once; V gene: TRBV5-1; CDR3 protein: CASSSGTSGFTDTQYF; CDR3 DNA: TGCGCCAGCAGCTCCGGGACTAGCGGGTTCACAGATACGCAGTATTTT